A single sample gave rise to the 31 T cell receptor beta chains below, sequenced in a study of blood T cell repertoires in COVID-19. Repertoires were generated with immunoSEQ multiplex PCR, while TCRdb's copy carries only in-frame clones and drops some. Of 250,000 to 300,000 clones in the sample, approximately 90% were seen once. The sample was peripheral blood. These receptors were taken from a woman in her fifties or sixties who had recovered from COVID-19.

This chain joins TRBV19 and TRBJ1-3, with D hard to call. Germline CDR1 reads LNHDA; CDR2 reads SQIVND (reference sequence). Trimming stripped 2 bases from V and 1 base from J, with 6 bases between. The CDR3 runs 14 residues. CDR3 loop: CASSITGSGNTIYF. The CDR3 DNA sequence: TGTGCCAGTAGTATAACGGGATCTGGAAACACCATATATTTT.

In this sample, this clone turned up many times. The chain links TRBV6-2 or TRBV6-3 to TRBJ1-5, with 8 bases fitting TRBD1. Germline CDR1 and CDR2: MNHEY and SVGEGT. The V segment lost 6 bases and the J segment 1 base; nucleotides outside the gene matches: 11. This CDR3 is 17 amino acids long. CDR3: CASSLGQGAASNQPQHF. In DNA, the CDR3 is TGTGCCAGCAGCCTCGGACAGGGAGCCGCAAGCAATCAGCCCCAGCATTTT.

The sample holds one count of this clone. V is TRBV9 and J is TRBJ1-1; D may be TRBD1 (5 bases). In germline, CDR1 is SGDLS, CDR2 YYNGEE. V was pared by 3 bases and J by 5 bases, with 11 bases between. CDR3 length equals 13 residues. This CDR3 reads CASSAGAWTEAFF. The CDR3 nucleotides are TGTGCCAGCAGCGCTGGGGCTTGGACTGAAGCTTTCTTT.

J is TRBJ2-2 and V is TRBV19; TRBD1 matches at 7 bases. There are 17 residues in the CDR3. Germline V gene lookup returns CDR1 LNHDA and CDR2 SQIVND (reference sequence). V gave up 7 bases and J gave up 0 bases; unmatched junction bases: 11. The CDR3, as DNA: TGTGCCAGTACCCTCGGGACAGCGTTCGCGAACACCGGGGAGCTGTTTTTT. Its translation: CASTLGTAFANTGELFF.

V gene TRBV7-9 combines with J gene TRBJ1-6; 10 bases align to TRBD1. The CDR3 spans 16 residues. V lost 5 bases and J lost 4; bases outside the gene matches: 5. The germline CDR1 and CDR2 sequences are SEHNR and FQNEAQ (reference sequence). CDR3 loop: CASSQGTGAYNSPLHF. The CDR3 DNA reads TGTGCCAGCAGCCAAGGGACAGGGGCTTATAATTCACCCCTCCACTTT.

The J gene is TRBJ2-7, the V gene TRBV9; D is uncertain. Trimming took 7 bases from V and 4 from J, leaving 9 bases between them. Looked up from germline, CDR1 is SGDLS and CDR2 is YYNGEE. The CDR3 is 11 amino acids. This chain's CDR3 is CASDGPYEQYF. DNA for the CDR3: TGTGCCAGCGATGGCCCTTACGAGCAGTACTTC. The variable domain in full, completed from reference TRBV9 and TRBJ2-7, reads DSGVTQTPKHLITATGQRVTLRCSPRSGDLSVYWYQQSLDQGLQFLIQYYNGEERAKGNILERFSAQQFPDLHSELNLSSLELGDSALYFCASDGPYEQYFGPGTRLTVT.

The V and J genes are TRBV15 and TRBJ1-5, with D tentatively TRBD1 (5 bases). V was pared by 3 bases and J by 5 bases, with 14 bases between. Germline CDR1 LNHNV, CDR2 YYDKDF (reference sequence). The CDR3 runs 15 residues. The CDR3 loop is CATSSGSREDQPQHF. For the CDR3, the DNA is TGTGCCACCAGCAGTGGCAGCAGGGAGGATCAGCCCCAGCATTTT.

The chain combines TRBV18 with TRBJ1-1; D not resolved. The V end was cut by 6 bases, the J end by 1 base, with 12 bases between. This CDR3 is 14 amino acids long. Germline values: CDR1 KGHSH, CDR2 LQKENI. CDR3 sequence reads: CASSSYGGNTEAFF. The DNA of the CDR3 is TGTGCCAGCTCTTCTTATGGAGGGAACACTGAAGCTTTCTTT.

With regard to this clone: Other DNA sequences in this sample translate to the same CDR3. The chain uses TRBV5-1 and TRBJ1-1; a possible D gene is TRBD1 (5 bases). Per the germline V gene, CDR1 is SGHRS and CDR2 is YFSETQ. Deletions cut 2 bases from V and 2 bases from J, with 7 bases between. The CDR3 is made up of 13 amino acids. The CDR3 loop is CASSLQANTEAFF. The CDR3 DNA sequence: TGCGCCAGCAGCTTACAGGCAAACACTGAAGCTTTCTTT.

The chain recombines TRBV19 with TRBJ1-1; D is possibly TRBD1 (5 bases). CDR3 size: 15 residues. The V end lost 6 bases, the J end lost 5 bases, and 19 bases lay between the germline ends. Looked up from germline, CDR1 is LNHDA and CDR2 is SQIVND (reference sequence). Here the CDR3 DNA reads TGTGCCAGTAGACCCCTTCTGGGGGGTCAAACTGAAGCTTTCTTT. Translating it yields CASRPLLGGQTEAFF.

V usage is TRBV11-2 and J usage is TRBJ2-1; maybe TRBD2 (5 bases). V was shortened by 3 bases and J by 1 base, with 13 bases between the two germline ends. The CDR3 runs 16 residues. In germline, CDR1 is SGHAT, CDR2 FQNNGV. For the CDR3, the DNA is TGTGCCAGCAGCTTCACAAGCGGTCCTTCCTACAATGAGCAGTTCTTC. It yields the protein CASSFTSGPSYNEQFF. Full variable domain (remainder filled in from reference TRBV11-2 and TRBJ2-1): EAGVAQSPRYKIIEKRQSVAFWCNPISGHATLYWYQQILGQGPKLLIQFQNNGVVDDSQLPKDRFSAERLKGVDSTLKIQPAKLEDSAVYLCASSFTSGPSYNEQFFGPGTRLTVL.

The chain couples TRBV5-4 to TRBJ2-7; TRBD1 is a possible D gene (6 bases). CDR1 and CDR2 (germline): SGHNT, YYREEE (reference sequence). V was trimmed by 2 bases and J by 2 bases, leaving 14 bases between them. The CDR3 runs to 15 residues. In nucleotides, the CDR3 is TGTGCCAGCAGCTTTCGTGACAGGTATCCCTACGAGCAGTACTTC. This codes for CASSFRDRYPYEQYF.

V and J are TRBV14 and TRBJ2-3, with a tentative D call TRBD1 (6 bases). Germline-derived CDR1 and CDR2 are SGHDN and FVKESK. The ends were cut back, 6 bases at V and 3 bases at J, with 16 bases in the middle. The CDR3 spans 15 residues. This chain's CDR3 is CASRDDWGPTDTQYF. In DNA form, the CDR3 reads TGTGCCAGCAGGGACGATTGGGGGCCTACAGATACGCAGTATTTT. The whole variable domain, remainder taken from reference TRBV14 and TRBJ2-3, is EAGVTQFPSHSVIEKGQTVTLRCDPISGHDNLYWYRRVMGKEIKFLLHFVKESKQDESGMPNNRFLAERTGGTYSTLKVQPAELEDSGVYFCASRDDWGPTDTQYFGPGTRLTVL.

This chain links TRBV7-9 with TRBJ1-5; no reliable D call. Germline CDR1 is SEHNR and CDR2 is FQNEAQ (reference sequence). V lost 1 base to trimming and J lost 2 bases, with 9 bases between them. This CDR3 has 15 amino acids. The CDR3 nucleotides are TGTGCCAGCAGCTTAGATTTTCCAGGCAATCAGCCCCAGCATTTT. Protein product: CASSLDFPGNQPQHF.

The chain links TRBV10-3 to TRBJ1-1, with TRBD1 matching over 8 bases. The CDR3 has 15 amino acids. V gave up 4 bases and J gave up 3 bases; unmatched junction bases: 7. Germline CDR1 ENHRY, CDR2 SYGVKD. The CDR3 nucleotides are TGTGCCATCAGTGGCAGGGGGCATCAGGACACTGAAGCTTTCTTT. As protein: CAISGRGHQDTEAFF.

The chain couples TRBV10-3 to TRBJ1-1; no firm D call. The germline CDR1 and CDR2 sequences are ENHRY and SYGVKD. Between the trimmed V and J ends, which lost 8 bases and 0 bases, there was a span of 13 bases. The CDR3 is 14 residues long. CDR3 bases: TGTGCCATCCGCTCCCGGAGGATGAACACTGAAGCTTTCTTT. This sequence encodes CAIRSRRMNTEAFF.

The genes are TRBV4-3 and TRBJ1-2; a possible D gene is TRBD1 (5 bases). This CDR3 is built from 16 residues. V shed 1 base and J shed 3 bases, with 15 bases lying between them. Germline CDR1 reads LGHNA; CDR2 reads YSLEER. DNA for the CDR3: TGCGCCAGCAGCCAAGGAGGCGGGGGGTTTGACTATGGCTACACCTTC. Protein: CASSQGGGGFDYGYTF.

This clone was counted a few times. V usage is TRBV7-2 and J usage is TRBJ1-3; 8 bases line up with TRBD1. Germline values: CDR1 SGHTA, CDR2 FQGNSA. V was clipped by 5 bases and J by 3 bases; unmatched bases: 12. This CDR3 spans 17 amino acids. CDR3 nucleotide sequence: TGTGCCAGCAGCCCGCGTACTGGACAGGGAGGTGGAAACACCATATATTTT. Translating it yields CASSPRTGQGGGNTIYF.

CDR3 nucleotides: TGTGCCAGCAGCGCGGGACAGCGCTATGGCTACACCTTC. This encodes CASSAGQRYGYTF. The chain carries TRBV9 and TRBJ1-2; 7 nucleotides line up with TRBD1. After removal of 3 bases from V and 4 bases from J, the junction contained 3 bases not matched to a gene. CDR1 and CDR2 from the germline V gene are SGDLS and YYNGEE. The CDR3 extends over 13 amino acids. The full variable domain, completed using reference TRBV9 and TRBJ1-2, is DSGVTQTPKHLITATGQRVTLRCSPRSGDLSVYWYQQSLDQGLQFLIQYYNGEERAKGNILERFSAQQFPDLHSELNLSSLELGDSALYFCASSAGQRYGYTFGSGTRLTVV.

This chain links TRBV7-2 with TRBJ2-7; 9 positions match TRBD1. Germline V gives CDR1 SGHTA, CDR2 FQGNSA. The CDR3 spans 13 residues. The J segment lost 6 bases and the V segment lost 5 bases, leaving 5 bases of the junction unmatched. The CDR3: CASSLRDRVEQYF. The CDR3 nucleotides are TGTGCCAGCAGCCTTAGGGACAGGGTCGAGCAGTACTTC.

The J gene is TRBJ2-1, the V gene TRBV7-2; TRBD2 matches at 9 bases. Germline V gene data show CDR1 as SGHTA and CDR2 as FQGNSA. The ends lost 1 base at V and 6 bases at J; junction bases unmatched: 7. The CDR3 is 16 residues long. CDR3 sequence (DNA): TGTGCCAGCAGCTTAGATTTCGCGACTAGCGGCAATGAGCAGTTCTTC. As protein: CASSLDFATSGNEQFF. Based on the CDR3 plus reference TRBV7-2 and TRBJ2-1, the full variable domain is GAGVSQSPSNKVTEKGKDVELRCDPISGHTALYWYRQSLGQGLEFLIYFQGNSAPDKSGLPSDRFSAERTGGSVSTLTIQRTQQEDSAVYLCASSLDFATSGNEQFFGPGTRLTVL.

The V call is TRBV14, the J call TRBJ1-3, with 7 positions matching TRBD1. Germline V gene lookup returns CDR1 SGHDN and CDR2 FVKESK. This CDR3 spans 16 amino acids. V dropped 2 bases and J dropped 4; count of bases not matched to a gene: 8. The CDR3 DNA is TGTGCCAGCAGCCAAACCTCAGGGGGATCAGGAAACACCATATATTTT. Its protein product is CASSQTSGGSGNTIYF.

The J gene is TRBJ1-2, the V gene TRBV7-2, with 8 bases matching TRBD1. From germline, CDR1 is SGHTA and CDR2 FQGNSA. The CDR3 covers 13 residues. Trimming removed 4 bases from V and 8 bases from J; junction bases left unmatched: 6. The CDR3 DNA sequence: TGTGCCAGCAGCTCAGGGGGCGGCAACGGCTACACCTTC. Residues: CASSSGGGNGYTF.

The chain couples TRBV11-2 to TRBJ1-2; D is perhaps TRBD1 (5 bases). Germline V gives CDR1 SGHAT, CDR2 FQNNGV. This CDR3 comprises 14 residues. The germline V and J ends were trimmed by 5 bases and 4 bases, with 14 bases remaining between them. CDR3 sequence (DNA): TGTGCCAGCAGCCCTTCGGGGAGGGGCTATGGCTACACCTTC. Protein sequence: CASSPSGRGYGYTF.

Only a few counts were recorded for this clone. CDR3 DNA sequence: TGTGCCAGCAGCCTATCGGGGGGCTTCAACACTGAAGCTTTCTTT. Its protein is CASSLSGGFNTEAFF. This chain links TRBV27 with TRBJ1-1; possibly TRBD1 for D (6 bases). The CDR3 length is 15 residues. Trimming removed 6 bases from V and 2 bases from J, with 16 bases in between. CDR1 is MNHEY, CDR2 SMNVEV, per germline (reference sequence).

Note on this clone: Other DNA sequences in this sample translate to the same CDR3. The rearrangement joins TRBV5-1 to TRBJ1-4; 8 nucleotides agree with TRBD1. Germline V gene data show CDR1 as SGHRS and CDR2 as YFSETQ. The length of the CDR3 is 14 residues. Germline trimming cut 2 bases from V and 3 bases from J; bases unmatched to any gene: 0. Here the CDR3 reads CASSFRGPNEKLFF. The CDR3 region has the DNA TGCGCCAGCAGCTTCAGGGGGCCTAATGAAAAACTGTTTTTT. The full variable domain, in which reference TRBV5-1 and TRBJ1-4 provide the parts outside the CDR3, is KAGVTQTPRYLIKTRGQQVTLSCSPISGHRSVSWYQQTPGQGLQFLFEYFSETQRNKGNFPGRFSGRQFSNSRSEMNVSTLELGDSALYLCASSFRGPNEKLFFGSGTQLSVL.

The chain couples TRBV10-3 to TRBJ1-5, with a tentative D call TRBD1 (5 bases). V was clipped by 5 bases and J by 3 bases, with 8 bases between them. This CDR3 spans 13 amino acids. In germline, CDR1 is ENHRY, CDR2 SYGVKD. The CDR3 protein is CAISPGINQPQHF. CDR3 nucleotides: TGTGCCATCAGTCCAGGGATCAATCAGCCCCAGCATTTT.

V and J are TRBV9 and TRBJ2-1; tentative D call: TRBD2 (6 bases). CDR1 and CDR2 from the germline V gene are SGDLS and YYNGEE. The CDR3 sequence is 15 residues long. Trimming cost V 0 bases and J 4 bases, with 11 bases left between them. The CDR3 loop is CASSVGGDQYNEQFF. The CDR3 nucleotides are TGTGCCAGCAGCGTAGGGGGGGATCAATACAATGAGCAGTTCTTC.

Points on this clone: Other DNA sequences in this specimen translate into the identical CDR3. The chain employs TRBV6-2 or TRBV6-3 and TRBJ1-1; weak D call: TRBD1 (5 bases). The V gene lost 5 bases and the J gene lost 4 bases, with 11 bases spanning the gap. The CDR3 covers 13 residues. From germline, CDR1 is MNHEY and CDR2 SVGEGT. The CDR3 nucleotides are TGTGCCAGCAGTACCGGGAGGGGCACTGAAGCTTTCTTT. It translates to CASSTGRGTEAFF.

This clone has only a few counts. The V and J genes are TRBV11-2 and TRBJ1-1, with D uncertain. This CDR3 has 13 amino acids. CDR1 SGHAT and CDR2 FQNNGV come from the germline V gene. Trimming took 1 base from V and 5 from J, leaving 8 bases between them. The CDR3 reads CASSLGGRTEAFF. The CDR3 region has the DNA TGTGCCAGCAGCTTAGGAGGGAGGACTGAAGCTTTCTTT.

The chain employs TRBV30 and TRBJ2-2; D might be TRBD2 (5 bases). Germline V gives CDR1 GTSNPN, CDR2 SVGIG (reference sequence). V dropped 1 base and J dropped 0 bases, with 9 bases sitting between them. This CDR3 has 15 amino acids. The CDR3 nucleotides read TGTGCCTGGAGTGCCGGGGTAGCGAACACCGGGGAGCTGTTTTTT. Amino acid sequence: CAWSAGVANTGELFF.